Below, 18 T cell receptor beta chains from the same sample are listed, as sequenced in a study of cytomegalovirus exposure and HLA in healthy donors (dated by TCRdb to about 2017). Libraries were constructed by the immunoSEQ multiplex PCR assay. A mixture of 60 forward primers for TCR Vbeta segments and 13 reverse primers for TCR Jbeta segments was used in the multiplex PCR. The table was pulled from immuneACCESS by TCRdb, which kept in-frame rearrangements only. Such tables lose some clones; where checked, under half of the loss comes from unresolved V genes, and the rest has no known cause. Recorded for this sample are roughly 150,000 clones; around 80% of them occurred a single time. About 6.5% of the sample goes to the ten largest clones. Material for sequencing was PBMCs. The receptor set was obtained from a man aged 40-50 years in good health and CMV-seropositive.

The chain couples TRBV6-5 to TRBJ2-7; D might be TRBD1 (5 bases). CDR3 length equals 14 residues. Trimming left V 5 bases short and J 4 bases short, with 15 bases between. Germline CDR1 MNHEY, CDR2 SVGAGI. The CDR3 DNA is TGTGCCAGCAGTGAAAGTACAGCAGGGTACGAGCAGTACTTC. Translated: CASSESTAGYEQYF.

J is TRBJ1-4 and V is TRBV2, with 9 bases lining up with TRBD1. CDR1 is SNHLY and CDR2 is FYNNEI in the germline V gene. The trim removed 6 bases at V and 8 bases at J, leaving 1 base unmatched. The CDR3 is 12 residues long. As DNA, the CDR3 is TGTGCCAGCAGGGGGACAGGGGAAAAACTGTTTTTT. Translation: CASRGTGEKLFF.

With respect to this clone: Different DNA sequences within this sample yield the same CDR3. DNA for the CDR3: TGTGCCAGCAGGGGGCAGGGGGGCCCCTACGAGCAGTACTTC. This sequence encodes CASRGQGGPYEQYF. The chain employs TRBV6-5 and TRBJ2-7, with D tentatively TRBD1 (7 bases). Trimming pared 6 bases from V and 2 bases from J, leaving 14 bases between. The CDR3 loop spans 14 amino acids. Germline CDR1 reads MNHEY; CDR2 reads SVGAGI.

The genes are TRBV7-9 and TRBJ1-2; 11 bases are a match to TRBD1. Germline CDR1 SEHNR, CDR2 FQNEAQ (reference sequence). The CDR3 length is 14 residues. Trimming took 5 bases from V and 8 from J; bases not matched to a gene: 7. CDR3 nucleotide sequence: TGTGCCAGCAGCCTCCGGGACAGGGGGAAGGGCTACACCTTC. It codes for CASSLRDRGKGYTF.

This clone was picked up one time. The chain links TRBV6-1 to TRBJ2-7, with 11 positions matching TRBD2. CDR3 length: 14 amino acids. Per germline, CDR1 MNHNS and CDR2 SASEGT. After removal of 8 bases from V and 7 bases from J, the junction contained 10 bases not matched to a gene. The CDR3 reads CASRVRLAGGEQYF. DNA of the CDR3: TGTGCCAGCCGGGTTCGGCTAGCGGGGGGAGAGCAGTACTTC.

The V gene is TRBV7-9, the J gene TRBJ2-7; TRBD2 agrees at 9 bases. The junction had 8 bases not matched to a gene; V was cut back by 5 bases and J by 12 bases. The CDR3 is made up of 12 amino acids. CDR1 is SEHNR, CDR2 FQNEAQ, per germline (reference sequence). The CDR3 loop reads CASSPEGLARYF. DNA for the CDR3: TGTGCCAGCAGCCCCGAGGGACTAGCTCGGTACTTC.

The V call is TRBV7-9, the J call TRBJ2-7, with TRBD2 matching 9 bases. V was clipped by 3 bases and J by 3 bases; unmatched bases: 9. The germline gives CDR1 SEHNR, CDR2 FQNEAQ (reference sequence). CDR3 size: 16 residues. As DNA, the CDR3 is TGTGCCAGCAGCTTCCCCCCGACTAGCGGATACTACGAGCAGTACTTC. Its translation is CASSFPPTSGYYEQYF. The variable domain in full, completed from reference TRBV7-9 and TRBJ2-7, reads DTGVSQNPRHKITKRGQNVTFRCDPISEHNRLYWYRQTLGQGPEFLTYFQNEAQLEKSRLLSDRFSAERPKGSFSTLEIQRTEQGDSAMYLCASSFPPTSGYYEQYFGPGTRLTVT.

As for this clone: One end of the junction fails to match germline, which may point to a read error. V is TRBV7-9 and J is TRBJ1-3; D is perhaps TRBD1 (6 bases). Per the germline V gene, CDR1 is SEHNR and CDR2 is FQNEAQ (reference sequence). This CDR3 region has 16 residues. CDR3 residues: CSSSLANRVSGNTIYF. For the CDR3, the DNA is TGTTCCAGCAGCTTAGCTAACAGGGTCTCTGGAAACACCATATATTTT.

V and J are TRBV19 and TRBJ1-5, with 8 bases aligning to TRBD1. Germline trimming cut 6 bases from V and 3 bases from J; bases unmatched to any gene: 10. CDR1 LNHDA and CDR2 SQIVND come from the germline V gene (reference sequence). The CDR3 loop spans 16 amino acids. The CDR3 region has the DNA TGTGCCAGTAGCGAACCATTGGACAGGGACAATCAGCCCCAGCATTTT. It is translated as CASSEPLDRDNQPQHF.

The chain links TRBV7-3 to TRBJ2-3, with TRBD2 matching 10 bases. CDR1 is SGHTA and CDR2 is FQGTGA in the germline V gene. CDR3 size: 19 residues. Losses at the gene ends were 4 bases for V and 4 bases for J; bases not matched to a gene: 17. This CDR3 reads CASSSLSRTSGRVADTQYF. The CDR3 nucleotides read TGTGCCAGCAGCTCGTTATCTCGGACTAGCGGAAGGGTAGCAGATACGCAGTATTTT.

The rearrangement links TRBV5-1 to TRBJ2-1; the match to TRBD2 covers 10 bases. The CDR3 totals 15 residues. V trimming: 1 base; J trimming: 9 bases; junction bases outside the gene matches: 7. Germline V gene sequence: CDR1 SGHRS, CDR2 YFSETQ. As DNA, the CDR3 is TGCGCCAGCAGCTTGCTAGCGGGAGAGGGTGGTGAGCAGTTCTTC. It yields the protein CASSLLAGEGGEQFF.

The genes are TRBV4-1 and TRBJ2-1; 14 bases map to TRBD2. The CDR3 is 21 residues long. Trimming took 1 base from V and 0 from J; bases not matched to a gene: 11. Germline values: CDR1 MGHRA, CDR2 YSYEKL. The CDR3 sequence is CASSQVPGLAGATISYNEQFF. The CDR3 DNA is TGCGCCAGCAGCCAAGTACCGGGACTAGCGGGAGCTACTATCTCCTACAATGAGCAGTTCTTC.

This clone was recorded a few times. This chain links TRBV5-1 with TRBJ2-7, with 9 nucleotides matching TRBD2. Germline assignment: CDR1 SGHRS and CDR2 YFSETQ. The CDR3 length is 17 residues. V trimming: 0 bases; J trimming: 5 bases; junction bases outside the gene matches: 12. The CDR3 DNA follows: TGCGCCAGCAGCTTGGCTCCGGTAGCGGGAGCCGCGAACGAGCAGTACTTC. It encodes CASSLAPVAGAANEQYF.

The rearrangement uses TRBV7-8 and TRBJ2-7; 9 bases map to TRBD2. Trimming at V came to 5 bases and at J to 0 bases, leaving 8 bases not matched to a gene. The length of the CDR3 is 16 residues. Germline V CDR1 and CDR2: SGHVS, FQNEAQ. The CDR3: CASSPTLAGFSYEQYF. CDR3 DNA: TGTGCCAGCAGCCCAACCCTAGCGGGATTCTCCTACGAGCAGTACTTC.

The J gene is TRBJ2-5, the V gene TRBV5-4; 8 positions agree with TRBD2. V was pared by 4 bases and J by 4 bases, with 12 bases of the junction left unmatched. The germline V gene has CDR1 SGHNT and CDR2 YYREEE (reference sequence). The CDR3 runs 16 residues. The CDR3: CASSLPGLVGGETQYF. DNA of the CDR3: TGTGCCAGCAGCCTACCGGGACTAGTGGGTGGAGAGACCCAGTACTTC. Supplemented by reference TRBV5-4 and TRBJ2-5, the full variable domain reads ETGVTQSPTHLIKTRGQQVTLRCSSQSGHNTVSWYQQALGQGPQFIFQYYREEENGRGNFPPRFSGLQFPNYSSELNVNALELDDSALYLCASSLPGLVGGETQYFGPGTRLLVL.

This clone was picked up one time. This chain connects TRBV25-1 to TRBJ1-5; D remains ambiguous. Between the trimmed V and J ends, which lost 2 bases and 2 bases, there was a span of 10 bases. Germline V lookup: CDR1 MGHDK, CDR2 SYGVNS. This CDR3 spans 15 amino acids. The CDR3 here is CASSEGKRGNQPQHF. The CDR3 coding sequence is TGTGCCAGCAGTGAAGGAAAGAGGGGCAATCAGCCCCAGCATTTT.

The chain employs TRBV5-4 and TRBJ2-5; D possibly corresponds to TRBD1 (6 bases). This CDR3 is 14 amino acids long. V lost 2 bases to trimming and J lost 2 bases, with 10 bases between them. Germline CDR1 is SGHNT and CDR2 is YYREEE (reference sequence). The CDR3 DNA sequence: TGTGCCAGCAGCTTCTGGCAGGGGCAAGAGACCCAGTACTTC. Its protein is CASSFWQGQETQYF. Complete variable domain (other parts from reference TRBV5-4 and TRBJ2-5): ETGVTQSPTHLIKTRGQQVTLRCSSQSGHNTVSWYQQALGQGPQFIFQYYREEENGRGNFPPRFSGLQFPNYSSELNVNALELDDSALYLCASSFWQGQETQYFGPGTRLLVL.

The CDR3 bases are TGTGCCAGCACTGGAAAACTACAGGGTTTCGGGGAGCTGTTTTTT. It specifies CASTGKLQGFGELFF. The chain joins TRBV2 to TRBJ2-2; D may be TRBD1 (6 bases). The V end was cut by 7 bases, the J end by 7 bases, with 19 bases between. The CDR3 contains 15 residues. Germline assignment: CDR1 SNHLY and CDR2 FYNNEI.